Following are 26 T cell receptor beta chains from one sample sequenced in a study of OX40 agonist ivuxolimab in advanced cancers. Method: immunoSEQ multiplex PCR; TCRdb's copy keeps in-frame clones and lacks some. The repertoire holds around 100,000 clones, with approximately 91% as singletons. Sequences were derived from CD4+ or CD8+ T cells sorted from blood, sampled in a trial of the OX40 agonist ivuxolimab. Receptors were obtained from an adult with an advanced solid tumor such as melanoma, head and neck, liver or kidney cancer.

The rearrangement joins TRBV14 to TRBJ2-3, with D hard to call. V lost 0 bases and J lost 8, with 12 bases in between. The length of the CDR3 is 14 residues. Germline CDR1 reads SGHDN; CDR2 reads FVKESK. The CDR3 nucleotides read TGTGCCAGCAGCCAAGATGTAGGGATCGGTACGCAGTATTTT. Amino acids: CASSQDVGIGTQYF.

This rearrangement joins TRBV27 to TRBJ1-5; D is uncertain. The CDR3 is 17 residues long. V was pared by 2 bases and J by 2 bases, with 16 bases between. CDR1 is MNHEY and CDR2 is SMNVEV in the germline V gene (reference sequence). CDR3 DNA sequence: TGTGCCAGCAGTTTAGGCATAAGTTGTGATTGCAATCAGCCCCAGCATTTT. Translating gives CASSLGISCDCNQPQHF.

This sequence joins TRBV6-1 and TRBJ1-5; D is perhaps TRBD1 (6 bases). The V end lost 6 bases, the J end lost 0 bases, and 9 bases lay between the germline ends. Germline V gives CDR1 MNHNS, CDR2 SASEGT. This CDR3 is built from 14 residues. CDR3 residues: CASRDSSSNQPQHF. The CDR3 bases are TGTGCCAGCAGGGACAGCTCTAGCAATCAGCCCCAGCATTTT.

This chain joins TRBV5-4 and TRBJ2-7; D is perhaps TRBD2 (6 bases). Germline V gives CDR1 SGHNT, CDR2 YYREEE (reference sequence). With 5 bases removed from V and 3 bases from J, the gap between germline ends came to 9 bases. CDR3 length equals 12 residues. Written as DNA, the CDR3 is TGTGCCAGCAGTTCGGACTACTACGAGCAGTACTTC. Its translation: CASSSDYYEQYF. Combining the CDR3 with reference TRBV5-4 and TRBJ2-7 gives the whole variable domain ETGVTQSPTHLIKTRGQQVTLRCSSQSGHNTVSWYQQALGQGPQFIFQYYREEENGRGNFPPRFSGLQFPNYSSELNVNALELDDSALYLCASSSDYYEQYFGPGTRLTVT.

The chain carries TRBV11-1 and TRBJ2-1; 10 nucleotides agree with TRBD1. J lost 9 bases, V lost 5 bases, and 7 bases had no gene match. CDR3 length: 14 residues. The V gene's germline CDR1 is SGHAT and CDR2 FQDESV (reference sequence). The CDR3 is CASSDGQGGFEQFF. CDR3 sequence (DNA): TGTGCCAGCAGCGATGGACAGGGGGGTTTTGAGCAGTTCTTC.

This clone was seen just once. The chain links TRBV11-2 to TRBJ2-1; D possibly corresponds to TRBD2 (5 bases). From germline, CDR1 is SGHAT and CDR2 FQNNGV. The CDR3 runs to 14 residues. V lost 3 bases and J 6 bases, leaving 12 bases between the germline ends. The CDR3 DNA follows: TGTGCCAGCAGCTTTAGTGGGAGAGGCAATGAGCAGTTCTTC. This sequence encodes CASSFSGRGNEQFF.

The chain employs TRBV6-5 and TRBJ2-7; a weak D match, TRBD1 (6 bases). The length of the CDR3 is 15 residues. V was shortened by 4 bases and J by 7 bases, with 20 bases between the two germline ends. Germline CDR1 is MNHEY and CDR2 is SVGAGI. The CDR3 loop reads CASSLRTAPFGEQYF. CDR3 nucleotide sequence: TGTGCCAGCAGTTTGCGGACAGCTCCCTTTGGGGAGCAGTACTTC.

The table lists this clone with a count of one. This CDR3 is CASSLITGVYEQYF. Written as DNA, the CDR3 is TGCGCCAGCAGCTTGATCACAGGGGTCTACGAGCAGTACTTC. The V call is TRBV5-1, the J call TRBJ2-7; 7 bases agree with TRBD1. Germline loops: CDR1 SGHRS, CDR2 YFSETQ. V shed 1 base and J 3 bases; nucleotides not matched to a gene: 4. This CDR3 has 14 residues.

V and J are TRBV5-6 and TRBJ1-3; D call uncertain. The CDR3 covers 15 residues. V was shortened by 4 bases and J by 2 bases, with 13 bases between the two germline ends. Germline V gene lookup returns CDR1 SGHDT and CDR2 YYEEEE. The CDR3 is CASSRIGEAGNTIYF. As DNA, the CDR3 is TGTGCCAGCAGCCGAATTGGGGAGGCTGGAAACACCATATATTTT.

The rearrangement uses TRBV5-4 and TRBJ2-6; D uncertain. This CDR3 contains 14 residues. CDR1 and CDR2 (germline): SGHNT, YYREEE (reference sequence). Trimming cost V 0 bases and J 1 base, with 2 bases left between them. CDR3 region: CASSLESGANVLTF. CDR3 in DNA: TGTGCCAGCAGCTTGGAGTCTGGGGCCAACGTCCTGACTTTC.

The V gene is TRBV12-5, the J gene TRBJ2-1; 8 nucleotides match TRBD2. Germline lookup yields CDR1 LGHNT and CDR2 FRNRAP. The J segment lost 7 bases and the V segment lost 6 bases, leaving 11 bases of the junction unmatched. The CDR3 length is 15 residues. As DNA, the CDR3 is TGTGCTAGTGGCCTCTCCCCTAGCGGGTATAATGAGCAGTTCTTC. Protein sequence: CASGLSPSGYNEQFF.

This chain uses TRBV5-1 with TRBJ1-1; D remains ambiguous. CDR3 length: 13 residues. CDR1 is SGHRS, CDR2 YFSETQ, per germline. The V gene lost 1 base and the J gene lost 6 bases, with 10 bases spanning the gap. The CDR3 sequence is CASSLNRHSEAFF. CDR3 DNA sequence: TGCGCCAGCAGCTTGAACCGACATTCTGAAGCTTTCTTT.

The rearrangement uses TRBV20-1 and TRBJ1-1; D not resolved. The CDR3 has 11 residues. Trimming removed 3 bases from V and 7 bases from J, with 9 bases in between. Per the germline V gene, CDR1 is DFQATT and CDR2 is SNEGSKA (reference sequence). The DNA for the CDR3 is TGCAGTGCTAGTCTGGGAATTGAAGCTTTCTTT. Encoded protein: CSASLGIEAFF.

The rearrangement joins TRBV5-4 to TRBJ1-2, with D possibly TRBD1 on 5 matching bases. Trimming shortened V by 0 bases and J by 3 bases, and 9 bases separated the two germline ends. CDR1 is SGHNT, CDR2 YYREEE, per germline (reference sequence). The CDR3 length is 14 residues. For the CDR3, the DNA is TGTGCCAGCAGCTTGGGTACAGGCTACTATGGCTACACCTTC. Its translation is CASSLGTGYYGYTF. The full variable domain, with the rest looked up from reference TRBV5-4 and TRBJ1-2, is ETGVTQSPTHLIKTRGQQVTLRCSSQSGHNTVSWYQQALGQGPQFIFQYYREEENGRGNFPPRFSGLQFPNYSSELNVNALELDDSALYLCASSLGTGYYGYTFGSGTRLTVV.

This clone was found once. The CDR3 protein is CASSRGGGRGHEQFF. DNA of the CDR3: TGTGCCAGCAGCCGCGGCGGGGGCAGGGGACATGAGCAGTTCTTC. The V gene is TRBV6-6, the J gene TRBJ2-1, with D perhaps TRBD2 (7 bases). The CDR3 covers 15 residues. V was trimmed by 6 bases and J by 8 bases, leaving 20 bases between them. In germline, CDR1 is MNHNY, CDR2 SVGAGI (reference sequence).

In DNA form, the CDR3 reads TGTGCCATCAAAGACCGGGACAGGGCTTCCTACGAGCAGTACTTC. Its translation is CAIKDRDRASYEQYF. This chain links TRBV10-3 with TRBJ2-7; 9 bases align to TRBD1. Losses at the gene ends were 7 bases for V and 1 base for J; bases not matched to a gene: 8. Germline V lookup: CDR1 ENHRY, CDR2 SYGVKD. The CDR3 spans 15 residues.

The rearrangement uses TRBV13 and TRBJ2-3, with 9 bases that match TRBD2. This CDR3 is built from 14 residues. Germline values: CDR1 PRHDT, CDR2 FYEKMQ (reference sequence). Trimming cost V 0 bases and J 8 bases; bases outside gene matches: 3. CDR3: CASSLGLAGRTQYF. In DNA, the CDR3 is TGTGCCAGCAGCTTAGGTCTAGCGGGGCGTACGCAGTATTTT.

The CDR3 region is CASSPRRGLNYEQYF. CDR3 DNA: TGTGCCAGCTCACCACGGCGGGGGTTGAACTACGAGCAGTACTTC. The chain recombines TRBV18 with TRBJ2-7; 7 nucleotides agree with TRBD2. The germline V gene encodes CDR1 KGHSH and CDR2 LQKENI. This CDR3 has 15 residues. V gave up 1 base and J gave up 3 bases; unmatched junction bases: 6.

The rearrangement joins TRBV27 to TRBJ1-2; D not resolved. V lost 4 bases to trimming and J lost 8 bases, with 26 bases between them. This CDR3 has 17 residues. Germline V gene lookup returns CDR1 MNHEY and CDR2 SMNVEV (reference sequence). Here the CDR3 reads CASSSPKADVGMRGYTF. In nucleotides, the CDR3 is TGTGCCAGCAGTTCCCCTAAAGCCGACGTCGGGATGAGAGGCTACACCTTC.

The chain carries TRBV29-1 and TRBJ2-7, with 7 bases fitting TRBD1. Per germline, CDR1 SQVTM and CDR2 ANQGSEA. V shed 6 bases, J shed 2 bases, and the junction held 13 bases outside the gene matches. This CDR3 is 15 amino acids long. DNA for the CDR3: TGCAGCGTGAGGGGACCGGGACAGATGGCCTACGAGCAGTACTTC. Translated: CSVRGPGQMAYEQYF.

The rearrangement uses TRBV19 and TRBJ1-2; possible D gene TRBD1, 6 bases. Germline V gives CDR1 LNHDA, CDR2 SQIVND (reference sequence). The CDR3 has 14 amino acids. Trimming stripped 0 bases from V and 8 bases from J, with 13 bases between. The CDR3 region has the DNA TGTGCCAGTAGTATAGAAACAGGGCTCCCGGGCTACACCTTC. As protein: CASSIETGLPGYTF.

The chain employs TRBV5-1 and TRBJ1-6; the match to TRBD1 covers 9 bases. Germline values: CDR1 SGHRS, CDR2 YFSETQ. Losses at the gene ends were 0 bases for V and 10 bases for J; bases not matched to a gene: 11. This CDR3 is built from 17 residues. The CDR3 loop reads CASSLAPQTGGQSPLHF. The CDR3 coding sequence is TGCGCCAGCAGCTTGGCCCCCCAGACAGGGGGACAGTCACCCCTCCACTTT.

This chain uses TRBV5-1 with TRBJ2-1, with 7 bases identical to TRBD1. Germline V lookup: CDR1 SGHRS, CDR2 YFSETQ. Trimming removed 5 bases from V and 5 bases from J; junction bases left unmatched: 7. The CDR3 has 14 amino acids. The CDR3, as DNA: TGCGCCAGCAGACGACAGGGTGCAGACAATGAGCAGTTCTTC. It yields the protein CASRRQGADNEQFF. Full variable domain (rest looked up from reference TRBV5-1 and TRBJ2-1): KAGVTQTPRYLIKTRGQQVTLSCSPISGHRSVSWYQQTPGQGLQFLFEYFSETQRNKGNFPGRFSGRQFSNSRSEMNVSTLELGDSALYLCASRRQGADNEQFFGPGTRLTVL.

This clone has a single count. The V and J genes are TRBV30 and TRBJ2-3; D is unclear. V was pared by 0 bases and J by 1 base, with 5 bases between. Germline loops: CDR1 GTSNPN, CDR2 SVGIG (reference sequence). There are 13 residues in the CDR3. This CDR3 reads CAWSVRGTDTQYF. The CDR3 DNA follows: TGTGCCTGGAGTGTACGGGGCACAGATACGCAGTATTTT.

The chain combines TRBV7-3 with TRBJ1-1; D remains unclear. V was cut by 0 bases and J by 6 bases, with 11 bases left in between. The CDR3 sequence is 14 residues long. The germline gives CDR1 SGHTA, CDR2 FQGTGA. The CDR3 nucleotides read TGTGCCAGCAGCTTAACAGTGGTTGGGGCTGAAGCTTTCTTT. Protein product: CASSLTVVGAEAFF.

The CDR3 spells CASNGRVTGNTIYF. As DNA, the CDR3 is TGTGCCAGTAACGGCAGGGTGACTGGAAACACCATATATTTT. V and J are TRBV19 and TRBJ1-3, with a tentative D call TRBD1 (5 bases). The V and J ends lost 7 bases and 2 bases respectively, with 12 bases between them. The CDR3 has 14 residues. Germline loops: CDR1 LNHDA, CDR2 SQIVND (reference sequence).